This T cell receptor (beta chain) was observed in a study of blood T cell repertoires in COVID-19. About the study: Specimens from acute and convalescent COVID-19 originated in the United States, Italy and Spain. Nucleic acid was either cDNA or gDNA, and it came from T cells, B-cell-depleted T cells, or PBMCs.

Per the germline V gene, CDR1 is LGHDT and CDR2 is YNNKEL (reference sequence). The CDR3 contains 16 residues. The V and J ends lost 3 bases and 0 bases respectively, with 14 bases between them. Original processing methods: Counts of nucleated cells, estimated from reference gene primer amplification, were obtained. This table comes from immunoSEQ multiplex PCR, and its TCRdb copy is limited to in-frame clones, with some not included. V, J and clone size were drawn from that table, and D and trimming were deduced from the DNA. The sample yields around 150,000 clones, approximately 85% seen once. This clone turned up a few times.

The chain couples TRBV3-1 (or the pseudogene TRBV3-2) to TRBJ1-1; D perhaps matches TRBD1 (6 bases). The clonotype originates from a man aged 40-50 years with acute or convalescent COVID-19. Sequencing was performed on peripheral blood. The CDR3 loop reads CASSHTSGTMNTEAFF. The CDR3 bases are TGTGCCAGCAGCCATACCTCCGGGACAATGAACACTGAAGCTTTCTTT.